The 18 T cell receptor beta chains given below trace back to one sample, sequenced in a study of CD8 T cells in Susac syndrome. With random hexamers, reverse transcription was performed on roughly 0.45 to 1 ug of RNA. TCRdb passed the immunoSEQ multiplex PCR reads through MiXCR, listing each CDR3 protein once. The sample contains about 160,000 distinct CDR3 sequences, approximately 93% of which appear only once. Sequences were obtained from CD4+ T cells from PBMCs. The origin of the receptors is a human donor with multiple sclerosis.

Here the CDR3 reads CAWSVQLNTEAFF. CDR3 DNA: TGTGCCTGGAGTGTTCAGCTGAACACTGAAGCTTTCTTT. V and J are TRBV30 and TRBJ1-1; D is undetermined. Trimming stripped 0 bases from V and 0 bases from J, with 5 bases between. CDR3 size: 13 residues. Germline-derived CDR1 and CDR2 are GTSNPN and SVGIG (reference sequence).

The chain links TRBV6-5 to TRBJ1-1; a possible D gene is TRBD1 (5 bases). Germline V CDR1 and CDR2: MNHEY, SVGAGI. The CDR3 loop spans 15 amino acids. The V end was cut by 2 bases, the J end by 2 bases, with 12 bases between. CDR3 in amino acids: CASSYGTGLNTEAFF. As DNA, the CDR3 is TGTGCCAGCAGTTACGGAACAGGCCTAAACACTGAAGCTTTCTTT.

The chain recombines TRBV5-1 with TRBJ2-5, with a tentative D call TRBD1 (6 bases). There are 13 residues in the CDR3. Germline values: CDR1 SGHRS, CDR2 YFSETQ. The V end lost 4 bases, the J end lost 0 bases, and 7 bases lay between the germline ends. CDR3 region: CASSRDNQETQYF. CDR3 nucleotide sequence: TGCGCCAGCAGCCGGGACAACCAAGAGACCCAGTACTTC.

The gene calls are TRBV5-1 and TRBJ1-5, with a tentative D call TRBD1 (6 bases). Trimming took 0 bases from V and 7 from J, leaving 8 bases between them. Germline CDR1 is SGHRS and CDR2 is YFSETQ. The CDR3 has 13 residues. The chain's CDR3 is CASSLVGAQPQHF. CDR3 DNA sequence: TGCGCCAGCAGCTTGGTGGGGGCCCAGCCCCAGCATTTT.

This rearrangement joins TRBV20-1 to TRBJ1-1; 8 nucleotides match TRBD1. Trimming at V came to 1 base and at J to 0 bases, leaving 1 base not matched to a gene. CDR3 length: 14 amino acids. Germline V gene sequence: CDR1 DFQATT, CDR2 SNEGSKA (reference sequence). CDR3 bases: TGCAGTGCTAGAGCAGGGGGCATGAACACTGAAGCTTTCTTT. Its protein product is CSARAGGMNTEAFF.

This chain joins TRBV20-1 and TRBJ2-7; weak D call: TRBD2 (7 bases). Trimming took 2 bases from V and 0 from J, leaving 14 bases between them. The germline CDR1 and CDR2 sequences are DFQATT and SNEGSKA (reference sequence). There are 15 residues in the CDR3. Here the CDR3 DNA reads TGCAGTGCTAGACCCAGGGGCGGGAGCTCCTACGAGCAGTACTTC. Its protein product is CSARPRGGSSYEQYF.

The chain recombines TRBV7-2 with TRBJ1-5, with D possibly TRBD1 on 6 matching bases. Germline lookup yields CDR1 SGHTA and CDR2 FQGNSA. The CDR3 is 13 amino acids. V was pared by 1 base and J by 7 bases, with 8 bases between. CDR3 in DNA: TGTGCCAGCAGCTTAGAGGGGGGCCAGCCCCAGCATTTT. Its protein product is CASSLEGGQPQHF.

The CDR3 reads CASLYGPGTGVLANYGYTF. In DNA form, the CDR3 reads TGTGCCAGCCTCTACGGACCCGGGACAGGGGTACTAGCTAACTATGGCTACACCTTC. The chain joins TRBV6-2 or TRBV6-3 to TRBJ1-2, with 10 positions matching TRBD1. The CDR3 loop spans 19 amino acids. Germline CDR1 and CDR2: MNHEY and SVGEGT. Trimming at V came to 8 bases and at J to 0 bases, leaving 18 bases not matched to a gene.

The chain's CDR3 is CATSDPRRTSNEQFF. The DNA of the CDR3 is TGTGCCACCAGTGACCCTAGACGGACATCCAATGAGCAGTTCTTC. The V call is TRBV24-1, the J call TRBJ2-1; perhaps TRBD1 as D (5 bases). The CDR3 totals 15 residues. V was clipped by 4 bases and J by 6 bases, with 15 bases between them. Germline lookup yields CDR1 KGHDR and CDR2 SFDVKD.

This chain links TRBV2 with TRBJ2-7; TRBD1 might be the D (6 bases). The CDR3 runs to 15 residues. Between the trimmed V and J ends, which lost 6 bases and 6 bases, there was a span of 21 bases. Germline V CDR1 and CDR2: SNHLY, FYNNEI. The DNA for the CDR3 is TGTGCCAGCAGATACTTCGGACAGTTAGGCGGCGAGCAGTACTTC. Translation gives CASRYFGQLGGEQYF.

This sequence joins TRBV6-2 or TRBV6-3 and TRBJ2-1; perhaps TRBD2 as D (7 bases). The length of the CDR3 is 14 residues. Germline values: CDR1 MNHEY, CDR2 SVGEGT. V lost 6 bases and J 8 bases, leaving 17 bases between the germline ends. The chain's CDR3 is CASRGGGPDDEQFF. The CDR3 coding sequence is TGTGCCAGCAGAGGGGGGGGACCCGACGATGAGCAGTTCTTC.

The V call is TRBV15, the J call TRBJ1-5; D ambiguous. CDR1 LNHNV and CDR2 YYDKDF come from the germline V gene (reference sequence). CDR3 length equals 15 residues. The V and J ends lost 2 bases and 1 base respectively, with 9 bases between them. The CDR3 sequence is CATSRWARSNQPQHF. DNA of the CDR3: TGTGCCACCAGCAGATGGGCTCGGAGCAATCAGCCCCAGCATTTT. Based on the CDR3 plus reference TRBV15 and TRBJ1-5, the full variable domain is DAMVIQNPRYQVTQFGKPVTLSCSQTLNHNVMYWYQQKSSQAPKLLFHYYDKDFNNEADTPDNFQSRRPNTSFCFLDIRSPGLGDTAMYLCATSRWARSNQPQHFGDGTRLSIL.

The chain recombines TRBV29-1 with TRBJ2-7; 8 bases match TRBD2. V trimming: 4 bases; J trimming: 1 base; junction bases outside the gene matches: 6. CDR1 is SQVTM and CDR2 is ANQGSEA in the germline V gene. This CDR3 contains 14 residues. The DNA for the CDR3 is TGCAGCGTTGTCGGCGCGGGAGGATCCTACGAGCAGTACTTC. The encoded protein is CSVVGAGGSYEQYF.

The J gene is TRBJ2-5, the V gene TRBV5-1; the match to TRBD2 covers 8 bases. With V trimmed by 2 bases and J by 1 base, 1 base remained unmatched. Germline CDR1 SGHRS, CDR2 YFSETQ. This CDR3 contains 14 residues. CDR3 bases: TGCGCCAGCAGCTTAGGACTAGCCCAAGAGACCCAGTACTTC. It is translated as CASSLGLAQETQYF.

The CDR3 loop reads CSVGLADNEQFF. CDR3 nucleotide sequence: TGCAGCGTTGGTCTAGCGGACAATGAGCAGTTCTTC. V is TRBV29-1 and J is TRBJ2-1, with TRBD2 identical over 7 bases. CDR1 is SQVTM, CDR2 ANQGSEA, per germline. The CDR3 contains 12 residues. V gave up 4 bases and J gave up 5 bases; unmatched junction bases: 2.

The rearrangement uses TRBV18 and TRBJ2-7, with D hard to call. This CDR3 region has 12 residues. Germline loops: CDR1 KGHSH, CDR2 LQKENI. Trimming removed 6 bases at V and 0 bases at J, with 6 bases between. For the CDR3, the DNA is TGTGCCAGCTCTGGCAGCTCCTACGAGCAGTACTTC. Amino acids: CASSGSSYEQYF.

V usage is TRBV2 and J usage is TRBJ1-4; TRBD1 is a possible D gene (6 bases). V shed 8 bases and J shed 8 bases, with 15 bases lying between them. Germline CDR1 reads SNHLY; CDR2 reads FYNNEI. This CDR3 region has 13 residues. CDR3 DNA sequence: TGTGCCAGCGGGAGGGGGGGAGAAGAAAAACTGTTTTTT. This codes for CASGRGGEEKLFF. Drawing the rest from reference TRBV2 and TRBJ1-4, the complete variable domain is EPEVTQTPSHQVTQMGQEVILRCVPISNHLYFYWYRQILGQKVEFLVSFYNNEISEKSEIFDDQFSVERPDGSNFTLKIRSTKLEDSAMYFCASGRGGEEKLFFGSGTQLSVL.

The chain combines TRBV6-2 or TRBV6-3 with TRBJ2-5; 9 positions agree with TRBD2. V was clipped by 5 bases and J by 1 base; unmatched bases: 2. The V gene's germline CDR1 is MNHEY and CDR2 SVGEGT. The CDR3 has 14 residues. The CDR3 nucleotides read TGTGCCAGCAGTGGACTAGCGCCCCAAGAGACCCAGTACTTC. Protein: CASSGLAPQETQYF.